The 28 T cell receptor beta chains in this list originate from one sample, sequenced in a study of OX40 agonist ivuxolimab in advanced cancers. Sequencing used immunoSEQ multiplex PCR; TCRdb keeps in-frame clones, though not all of them. The sample includes about 83,000 clones, about 88% of them seen just once. Sequencing was performed on CD4+ or CD8+ T cells sorted from blood, taken in a trial of the OX40 agonist ivuxolimab. The receptors shown here come from an adult with an advanced solid tumor such as melanoma, head and neck, liver or kidney cancer.

V gene TRBV14 combines with J gene TRBJ2-7; 7 bases agree with TRBD2. The CDR3 sequence is 14 residues long. The germline V gene has CDR1 SGHDN and CDR2 FVKESK. J lost 5 bases, V lost 4 bases, and 8 bases had no gene match. The CDR3 loop is CASSPTGRIHEQYF. The CDR3 DNA follows: TGTGCCAGCAGCCCCACCGGGAGGATCCACGAGCAGTACTTC.

The gene calls are TRBV6-5 and TRBJ2-5, with 7 bases lining up with TRBD1. The CDR3 spans 16 residues. Looked up from germline, CDR1 is MNHEY and CDR2 is SVGAGI. The junction had 8 bases not matched to a gene; V was cut back by 4 bases and J by 0 bases. This CDR3 reads CASSSLTGTDQETQYF. Here the CDR3 DNA reads TGTGCCAGCAGTTCCCTGACAGGGACGGACCAAGAGACCCAGTACTTC.

This clone was counted only a few times. The rearrangement links TRBV5-1 to TRBJ1-2; 9 bases line up with TRBD1. Germline V gene data show CDR1 as SGHRS and CDR2 as YFSETQ. The junction had 7 bases not matched to a gene; V was cut back by 3 bases and J by 7 bases. The CDR3 has 14 amino acids. DNA of the CDR3: TGCGCCAGCAGCTCACGGGACAGGGTGGGTGGCTACACCTTC. Its translation is CASSSRDRVGGYTF.

This chain uses TRBV4-1 with TRBJ2-7; D possibly corresponds to TRBD1 (6 bases). This CDR3 is 17 amino acids long. CDR1 and CDR2 from the germline V gene are MGHRA and YSYEKL. The V and J ends lost 2 bases and 2 bases respectively, with 19 bases between them. The CDR3 sequence is CASSQNWGHRTAYEQYF. The CDR3 nucleotides are TGCGCCAGCAGCCAAAATTGGGGGCATCGGACCGCCTACGAGCAGTACTTC.

This rearrangement joins TRBV5-5 to TRBJ1-4; 9 bases map to TRBD1. J gave up 5 bases and V 4 bases, and 9 bases lay outside the gene matches. Per the germline V gene, CDR1 is SGHKS and CDR2 is YYEKEE (reference sequence). The CDR3 sequence is 16 residues long. The CDR3 sequence is CASSIGLGTGNEKLFF. CDR3 coding DNA: TGTGCCAGCAGCATTGGGCTAGGGACAGGGAATGAAAAACTGTTTTTT. The variable domain in full, with the rest retrieved from reference TRBV5-5 and TRBJ1-4, is DAGVTQSPTHLIKTRGQQVTLRCSPISGHKSVSWYQQVLGQGPQFIFQYYEKEERGRGNFPDRFSARQFPNYSSELNVNALLLGDSALYLCASSIGLGTGNEKLFFGSGTQLSVL.

The rearrangement uses TRBV27 and TRBJ1-2; D not resolved. V was clipped by 7 bases and J by 8 bases, with 17 bases between them. The CDR3 length is 13 residues. Germline-derived CDR1 and CDR2 are MNHEY and SMNVEV (reference sequence). The CDR3, as DNA: TGTGCCAGCATGACTTCGGTAGGAACCGGCTACACCTTC. It codes for CASMTSVGTGYTF.

The chain has TRBV11-2 and TRBJ2-2; 14 bases match TRBD2. V shed 5 bases and J 2 bases; nucleotides not matched to a gene: 4. The germline gives CDR1 SGHAT, CDR2 FQNNGV. The CDR3 is 17 amino acids. The CDR3 DNA reads TGTGCCAGCAGCGACGGGACTAGCGGGAGTAACACCGGGGAGCTGTTTTTT. Translating gives CASSDGTSGSNTGELFF. The full variable domain, in which reference TRBV11-2 and TRBJ2-2 provide the parts outside the CDR3, is EAGVAQSPRYKIIEKRQSVAFWCNPISGHATLYWYQQILGQGPKLLIQFQNNGVVDDSQLPKDRFSAERLKGVDSTLKIQPAKLEDSAVYLCASSDGTSGSNTGELFFGEGSRLTVL.

This clone came up a few times. J is TRBJ1-1 and V is TRBV30; D is unclear. This CDR3 comprises 13 residues. CDR1 and CDR2 from the germline V gene are GTSNPN and SVGIG (reference sequence). V dropped 2 bases and J dropped 8 bases, with 15 bases sitting between them. The CDR3, as DNA: TGTGCCTGGAGTCCCCCGGGCTTACGGGAAGCTTTCTTT. Translating it yields CAWSPPGLREAFF. Drawing the rest from reference TRBV30 and TRBJ1-1, the complete variable domain is SQTIHQWPATLVQPVGSPLSLECTVEGTSNPNLYWYRQAAGRGLQLLFYSVGIGQISSEVPQNLSASRPQDRQFILSSKKLLLSDSGFYLCAWSPPGLREAFFGQGTRLTVV.

This clone was observed once. This chain connects TRBV5-6 to TRBJ2-1; 8 bases map to TRBD2. Per germline, CDR1 SGHDT and CDR2 YYEEEE. Unmatched junction bases numbered 3, after V lost 4 bases and J lost 0 bases. This CDR3 spans 15 amino acids. The CDR3 sequence is CASSPLAGSYNEQFF. DNA of the CDR3: TGTGCCAGCAGCCCTCTAGCGGGCTCCTACAATGAGCAGTTCTTC.

The gene calls are TRBV11-2 and TRBJ1-4; 8 positions agree with TRBD1. After removal of 3 bases from V and 6 bases from J, the junction contained 6 bases not matched to a gene. This CDR3 is 15 amino acids long. Germline loops: CDR1 SGHAT, CDR2 FQNNGV. The CDR3 DNA is TGTGCCAGCAGCTTTAACCCAGGGGGCGATGAAAAACTGTTTTTT. This encodes CASSFNPGGDEKLFF.

The chain has TRBV28 and TRBJ2-1; 9 bases are shared with TRBD1. With V trimmed by 3 bases and J by 5 bases, 5 bases remained unmatched. Germline V gives CDR1 MDHEN, CDR2 SYDVKM. CDR3 length equals 15 residues. The CDR3 sequence: CASSFLGTGNNEQFF. The CDR3 DNA is TGTGCCAGCAGTTTTCTGGGGACAGGGAACAATGAGCAGTTCTTC.

The CDR3 DNA follows: TGTGCCTGGACCCGGCCGGGACAGGGTGCGTACGAGCAGTACTTC. This translates into CAWTRPGQGAYEQYF. The chain carries TRBV30 and TRBJ2-7, with TRBD1 matching over 9 bases. The germline V gene encodes CDR1 GTSNPN and CDR2 SVGIG (reference sequence). The CDR3 is made up of 15 amino acids. The J segment lost 4 bases and the V segment lost 4 bases, leaving 11 bases of the junction unmatched.

The CDR3: CASSPDRVITEAFF. The DNA of the CDR3 is TGTGCCAGCAGCCCCGACAGGGTGATCACTGAAGCTTTCTTT. J is TRBJ1-1 and V is TRBV11-2; 7 bases map to TRBD1. From germline, CDR1 is SGHAT and CDR2 FQNNGV. The CDR3 covers 14 residues. The junction had 7 bases not matched to a gene; V was cut back by 5 bases and J by 4 bases.

This chain's CDR3 is CAPAPRLARTDTQYF. CDR3 DNA sequence: TGTGCCCCCGCTCCCAGGCTAGCGCGCACAGATACGCAGTATTTT. The chain links TRBV10-3 to TRBJ2-3, with a weak D call TRBD2 (6 bases). This CDR3 is 15 amino acids long. V lost 11 bases and J 1 base, leaving 19 bases between the germline ends. Germline V gives CDR1 ENHRY, CDR2 SYGVKD.

V gene TRBV5-4 combines with J gene TRBJ1-1; D gene uncertain. Germline lookup yields CDR1 SGHNT and CDR2 YYREEE (reference sequence). V gave up 2 bases and J gave up 1 base, with 6 bases separating them. CDR3 length equals 13 residues. The CDR3, as DNA: TGTGCCAGCAGCTTCGGGCAGAACACTGAAGCTTTCTTT. Encoded protein: CASSFGQNTEAFF.

V is TRBV18 and J is TRBJ2-7, with 7 positions matching TRBD2. This CDR3 spans 13 amino acids. J gave up 1 base and V 4 bases, and 1 base lay outside the gene matches. Germline values: CDR1 KGHSH, CDR2 LQKENI. The CDR3 sequence: CASSRGGSYEQYF. The CDR3 DNA follows: TGTGCCAGCTCACGGGGAGGGTCCTACGAGCAGTACTTC. Full variable domain (rest looked up from reference TRBV18 and TRBJ2-7): NAGVMQNPRHLVRRRGQEARLRCSPMKGHSHVYWYRQLPEEGLKFMVYLQKENIIDESGMPKERFSAEFPKEGPSILRIQQVVRGDSAAYFCASSRGGSYEQYFGPGTRLTVT.

CDR3 residues: CASSPRLAGASRQETQYF. CDR3 bases: TGTGCCAGTAGTCCGAGACTAGCGGGGGCCTCGCGCCAAGAGACCCAGTACTTC. This sequence joins TRBV19 and TRBJ2-5; 12 nucleotides agree with TRBD2. The germline V gene encodes CDR1 LNHDA and CDR2 SQIVND (reference sequence). This CDR3 has 18 amino acids. J was trimmed by 1 base and V by 5 bases; bases with no gene match: 11.

This clone was seen a few times. The V and J genes are TRBV19 and TRBJ1-2; D call uncertain. Germline V gene data show CDR1 as LNHDA and CDR2 as SQIVND (reference sequence). This CDR3 region has 14 residues. V gave up 8 bases and J gave up 3 bases, with 16 bases separating them. The DNA of the CDR3 is TGTGCCAGTTTACCCCTTGGGCGTGACTATGGCTACACCTTC. Translated, it gives CASLPLGRDYGYTF.

The sample holds one count of this clone. This chain links TRBV28 with TRBJ1-2; tentatively, D is TRBD1 (6 bases). Trimming cost V 6 bases and J 0 bases, with 11 bases left between them. The CDR3 runs to 14 residues. The germline V gene encodes CDR1 MDHEN and CDR2 SYDVKM. CDR3: CASRDSRANYGYTF. As DNA, the CDR3 is TGTGCCAGCAGGGACAGTCGAGCTAACTATGGCTACACCTTC.

This chain uses TRBV2 with TRBJ1-5, with 9 bases that match TRBD1. Germline V gene sequence: CDR1 SNHLY, CDR2 FYNNEI. The V segment lost 3 bases and the J segment 4 bases; nucleotides outside the gene matches: 7. The CDR3 spans 16 residues. This chain's CDR3 is CASSEGTGYPNQPQHF. The CDR3 bases are TGTGCCAGCAGTGAGGGGACAGGGTATCCTAATCAGCCCCAGCATTTT. Full variable domain (rest looked up from reference TRBV2 and TRBJ1-5): EPEVTQTPSHQVTQMGQEVILRCVPISNHLYFYWYRQILGQKVEFLVSFYNNEISEKSEIFDDQFSVERPDGSNFTLKIRSTKLEDSAMYFCASSEGTGYPNQPQHFGDGTRLSIL.

This chain joins TRBV29-1 and TRBJ2-5; no clear D. Germline lookup yields CDR1 SQVTM and CDR2 ANQGSEA. With 4 bases removed from V and 2 bases from J, the gap between germline ends came to 8 bases. CDR3 length: 12 residues. This CDR3 reads CSVGLAQETQYF. The CDR3 region has the DNA TGCAGCGTTGGACTTGCTCAAGAGACCCAGTACTTC. The full variable domain, in which reference TRBV29-1 and TRBJ2-5 provide the parts outside the CDR3, is SAVISQKPSRDICQRGTSLTIQCQVDSQVTMMFWYRQQPGQSLTLIATANQGSEATYESGFVIDKFPISRPNLTFSTLTVSNMSPEDSSIYLCSVGLAQETQYFGPGTRLLVL.

V gene TRBV7-2 combines with J gene TRBJ2-1; tentatively, D is TRBD1 (6 bases). Germline assignment: CDR1 SGHTA and CDR2 FQGNSA. Trimming removed 5 bases from V and 7 bases from J, with 21 bases in between. The CDR3 has 16 residues. This chain's CDR3 is CASSPQGLVTFNEQFF. The DNA of the CDR3 is TGTGCCAGCAGCCCCCAGGGGCTTGTAACTTTTAATGAGCAGTTCTTC.

This clone has only one observation. The chain couples TRBV6-6 to TRBJ2-1; 10 bases map to TRBD1. The V segment lost 7 bases and the J segment 7 bases; nucleotides outside the gene matches: 10. CDR1 is MNHNY and CDR2 is SVGAGI in the germline V gene (reference sequence). The length of the CDR3 is 15 residues. The chain's CDR3 is CASKETGGYRNEQFF. CDR3 nucleotides: TGTGCCAGCAAGGAGACAGGGGGCTATAGAAATGAGCAGTTCTTC.

The chain has TRBV28 and TRBJ1-5; D is possibly TRBD1 (6 bases). This CDR3 spans 14 amino acids. Trimming took 8 bases from V and 2 from J, leaving 13 bases between them. Germline-derived CDR1 and CDR2 are MDHEN and SYDVKM. The CDR3 protein is CASWDRGGNQPQHF. The CDR3 nucleotides read TGTGCCAGCTGGGATAGGGGGGGCAATCAGCCCCAGCATTTT.

CDR3 coding DNA: TGTGCCAGCAGAAGCGACCGACCCCAAGCCCAGCATTTT. It specifies CASRSDRPQAQHF. V usage is TRBV6-1 and J usage is TRBJ1-5; D is ambiguous. Trimming removed 6 bases from V and 11 bases from J, with 17 bases in between. CDR1 and CDR2 from the germline V gene are MNHNS and SASEGT. This CDR3 is 13 amino acids long.

The chain is built from TRBV9 and TRBJ1-4; D perhaps matches TRBD1 (5 bases). There are 15 residues in the CDR3. Trimming removed 1 base at V and 4 bases at J, with 11 bases between. Germline assignment: CDR1 SGDLS and CDR2 YYNGEE. CDR3 nucleotide sequence: TGTGCCAGCAGCGTACTGGGGCATCTTAATGAAAAACTGTTTTTT. As protein: CASSVLGHLNEKLFF.

V gene TRBV6-5 combines with J gene TRBJ2-7; tentatively, D is TRBD1 (5 bases). With 7 bases removed from V and 6 bases from J, the gap between germline ends came to 16 bases. CDR1 and CDR2 (germline): MNHEY, SVGAGI. The CDR3 runs to 13 residues. The CDR3 region has the DNA TGTGCCAGCACAAGACACCAGGGCGGCGAGCAGTACTTC. It encodes CASTRHQGGEQYF.

This chain links TRBV18 with TRBJ2-2; 8 bases fit TRBD2. The J segment lost 5 bases and the V segment lost 4 bases, leaving 9 bases of the junction unmatched. The germline V gene encodes CDR1 KGHSH and CDR2 LQKENI. This CDR3 has 16 amino acids. CDR3 DNA sequence: TGTGCCAGCTCACTTCAGACGGGGGGGCCGACCGGGGAGCTGTTTTTT. This gives the protein CASSLQTGGPTGELFF.